Listed below are T cell receptor beta chains from one sample, sequenced in a study of long-term antiretroviral therapy in people with HIV. Clones were read by immunoSEQ multiplex PCR, and TCRdb kept only the in-frame ones, dropping some. The sample holds some 35,000 clones, 80% to 90% seen once. The material sequenced was unsorted PBMCs, taken 0.4 years before starting antiretroviral therapy. The receptors derive from a man younger than 35 with HIV. CDR3s include the opening cysteine and the closing phenylalanine or tryptophan. Each record gives: D gene, clone size, J gene, V gene, CDR3 DNA, CDR3 protein. A D gene is named only where the DNA matches it firmly. Size is omitted from some rows. Given values are once, few, many or a class for expanded clones.

. | . | TRBJ1-6 | TRBV5-6 | TGTGCCAGCAGCTTGGCTCAGTATAATTCACCCCTCCACTTT | CASSLAQYNSPLHF
TRBD2 | . | TRBJ2-1 | TRBV10-3 | TGTGCCATCAGTGAGTATAGCGGGGGGCCTGTGAGCTCCTACAATGAGCAGTTCTTC | CAISEYSGGPVSSYNEQFF
TRBD1 | . | TRBJ2-6 | TRBV4-3 | TGCGCCAGCAGCCAAGCGACAGGGGCTGGGGCCAACGTCCTGACTTTC | CASSQATGAGANVLTF
TRBD1 | . | TRBJ2-5 | TRBV2 | TGTGCCAGCAGTTTAAGGGGGCCGGGAAGACTACAAGAGACCCAGTACTTC | CASSLRGPGRLQETQYF
. | . | TRBJ2-3 | TRBV4-2 | TGTGCCAGCAGCCAAGCGGGAGCTTACCCCACAGATACGCAGTATTTT | CASSQAGAYPTDTQYF
. | . | TRBJ1-2 | TRBV10-3 | TGTGCCATCAGTTTAGACAGAGAACTAAACTATGGCTACACCTTC | CAISLDRELNYGYTF
TRBD2 | . | TRBJ2-5 | TRBV29-1 | TGCAGCGTTGCCCACAAGCTAGCGGGAGAGACCCAGTACTTC | CSVAHKLAGETQYF
TRBD2 | . | TRBJ2-7 | TRBV28 | TGTGCCAGCAGTTTAGGTCTCGCGGGAGGTAACTCCTACGAGCAGTACTTC | CASSLGLAGGNSYEQYF
. | few | TRBJ1-3 | TRBV7-9 | TGTGCCAGCAGCAATATGGGGGGAAACACCATATATTTT | CASSNMGGNTIYF
. | . | TRBJ1-3 | TRBV4-1 | TGCGCCAGCAGCCAAGAGGGGGGACTGAGGGCCTCTGGAAACACCATATATTTT | CASSQEGGLRASGNTIYF
. | . | TRBJ1-1 | TRBV4-1 | TGCGCCAGCAGCCAGGCCTTGTGGCCAGCGAACACTGAAGCTTTCTTT | CASSQALWPANTEAFF
. | . | TRBJ1-2 | TRBV6-5 | TGTGCCAGCAGTCTACTCCCTGACAGTAGGGCTGGCTACACCTTC | CASSLLPDSRAGYTF
. | . | TRBJ1-2 | TRBV19 | TGTGCCAGTACCGCAAGACGAGACAGCGATGGCTACACCTTC | CASTARRDSDGYTF
TRBD2 | . | TRBJ2-7 | TRBV19 | TGTGCCAGTAGGCGACTAGCGGGAGTGAACGAGCAGTACTTC | CASRRLAGVNEQYF
. | . | TRBJ2-3 | TRBV4-2 | TGTGCCAGCGGGTTGTTGGGGGATACGCAGTATTTT | CASGLLGDTQYF
. | . | TRBJ1-1 | TRBV19 | TGTGCCAGTAGTATTATGGCCCCTCAGGGGAGGACTGAAGCTTTCTTT | CASSIMAPQGRTEAFF
. | . | TRBJ1-3 | TRBV30 | TGTGCCTGGAGCGGACTCTCTGGAAACACCATATATTTT | CAWSGLSGNTIYF
. | . | TRBJ1-3 | TRBV15 | TGTGCCACCAGCCCCGGGAACTCTGGAAACACCATATATTTT | CATSPGNSGNTIYF
. | . | TRBJ1-2 | TRBV14 | TGTGCCAGCAGCCAAGGGACAAACTATGGCTACACCTTC | CASSQGTNYGYTF
. | . | TRBJ1-2 | TRBV2 | TGTGCCAGCACCGATGGTACGCTTCCCCACTATGGCTACACCTTC | CASTDGTLPHYGYTF
TRBD1 | once | TRBJ1-2 | TRBV4-1 | TGCGCCAGCAGCCAAGCAGGGGGGGACTATGGCTACACCTTC | CASSQAGGDYGYTF
TRBD2 | . | TRBJ2-1 | TRBV4-2 | TGTGCCAGCAGCCGCGGGGGGGTCAATGAGCAGTTCTTC | CASSRGGVNEQFF
. | . | TRBJ2-7 | TRBV6-6 | TGTGCCAGCAGTTACACTAGCTTGAGCTCCTACGAGCAGTACTTC | CASSYTSLSSYEQYF
TRBD1 | . | TRBJ1-6 | TRBV7-8 | TGTGCCAGCAGCTTCCGAGCGGGACAGAGTAATTCACCCCTCCACTTT | CASSFRAGQSNSPLHF
. | . | TRBJ1-2 | TRBV5-6 | TGTGCCAGCAGCTTCGGACGGACAACTAACTATGGCTACACCTTC | CASSFGRTTNYGYTF
. | few | TRBJ2-2 | TRBV7-9 | TGTGCCCGGAGGGAGTCGAGGACCGGGGAGCTGTTTTTT | CARRESRTGELFF
TRBD2 | . | TRBJ2-7 | TRBV9 | TGTGCCAGCAGCGTAGAGCAGCGGGGGCCCTACGAGCAGTACTTC | CASSVEQRGPYEQYF
TRBD1 | . | TRBJ2-1 | TRBV7-8 | TGTGCCAGCAGCCAAAGACGGACAGGGCTCTACAATGAGCAGTTCTTC | CASSQRRTGLYNEQFF
. | . | TRBJ1-5 | TRBV6-5 | TGTGCCAGCACCCTACAAGGAAGACAGCCCCAGCATTTT | CASTLQGRQPQHF